One sample yielded the 2 T cell receptor beta chains listed below, sequenced in a study of OX40 agonist ivuxolimab in advanced cancers. The method was immunoSEQ multiplex PCR; TCRdb's version includes in-frame clones alone and lacks a portion of them. Of about 25,000 clones in the sample, around 79% were seen once. The sample was CD4+ or CD8+ T cells sorted from blood, taken in a trial of the OX40 agonist ivuxolimab. The source is an adult with an advanced solid tumor such as melanoma, head and neck, liver or kidney cancer.

Written as DNA, the CDR3 is TGTGCCAGCAGCCTTGCCGTGGACAGAGCTAGCACAGATACGCAGTATTTT. Translation gives CASSLAVDRASTDTQYF. The chain carries TRBV7-9 and TRBJ2-3; D may be TRBD1 (6 bases). V lost 5 bases, J lost 0 bases, and 18 bases lay in between. In germline, CDR1 is SEHNR, CDR2 FQNEAQ (reference sequence). The CDR3 loop spans 17 amino acids.

The chain employs TRBV2 and TRBJ1-4; D ambiguous. CDR3 length equals 14 residues. Germline CDR1 SNHLY, CDR2 FYNNEI. The V end lost 3 bases, the J end lost 7 bases, and 12 bases lay between the germline ends. The CDR3 protein is CASSDLVGSEKLFF. In DNA, the CDR3 is TGTGCCAGCAGTGATCTGGTCGGGAGTGAAAAACTGTTTTTT.